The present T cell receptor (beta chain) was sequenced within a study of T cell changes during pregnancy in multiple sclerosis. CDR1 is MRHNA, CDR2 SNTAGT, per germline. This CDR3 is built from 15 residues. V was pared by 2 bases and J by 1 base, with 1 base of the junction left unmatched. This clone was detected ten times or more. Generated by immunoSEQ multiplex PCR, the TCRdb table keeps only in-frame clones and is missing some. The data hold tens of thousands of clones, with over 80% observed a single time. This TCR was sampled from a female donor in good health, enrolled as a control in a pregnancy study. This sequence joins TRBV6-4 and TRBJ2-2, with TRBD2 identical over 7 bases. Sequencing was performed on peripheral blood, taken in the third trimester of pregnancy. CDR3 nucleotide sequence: TGTGCCAGCAGTGACCGCGGGGGGAACACCGGGGAGCTGTTTTTT. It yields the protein CASSDRGGNTGELFF.